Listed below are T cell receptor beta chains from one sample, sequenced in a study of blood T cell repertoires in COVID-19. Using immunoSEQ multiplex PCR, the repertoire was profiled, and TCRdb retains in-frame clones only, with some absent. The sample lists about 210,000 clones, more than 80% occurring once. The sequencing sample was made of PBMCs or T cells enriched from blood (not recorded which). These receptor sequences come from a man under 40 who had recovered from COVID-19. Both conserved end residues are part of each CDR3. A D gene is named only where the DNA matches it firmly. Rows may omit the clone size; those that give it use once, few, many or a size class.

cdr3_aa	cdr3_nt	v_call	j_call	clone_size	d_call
CASSTWTGNYGYTF	TGCGCCAGCAGCACATGGACAGGGAACTATGGCTACACCTTC	TRBV4-1	TRBJ1-2	.	TRBD1
CATSVRPNGEQYF	TGTGCCACCAGTGTCCGCCCTAATGGCGAGCAGTACTTC	TRBV24-1	TRBJ2-7	.	.
CASSLIYSGTSDEQFF	TGTGCCAGCAGCTTAATATACAGCGGGACGAGCGATGAGCAGTTCTTC	TRBV7-9	TRBJ2-1	.	TRBD2
CASSYGTENTEAFF	TGTGCCAGCAGCTACGGGACTGAGAACACTGAAGCTTTCTTT	TRBV3-1/TRBV3-2	TRBJ1-1	.	.
CASSQVTGGGKTQYF	TGCGCCAGCAGCCAAGTCACGGGAGGGGGTAAGACCCAGTACTTC	TRBV4-1	TRBJ2-5	.	TRBD2
CASSLGVYRGPTDTQYF	TGTGCCAGCAGCCTCGGGGTCTACAGGGGGCCCACAGATACGCAGTATTTT	TRBV7-9	TRBJ2-3	.	TRBD1
CASSNRDIGVRAYEQYF	TGTGCCAGCAGCAACCGGGACATCGGCGTTCGCGCCTACGAGCAGTACTTC	TRBV21-1	TRBJ2-7	.	.
CASSVKGMGGGYTF	TGTGCCAGCAGCGTAAAAGGGATGGGAGGTGGCTACACCTTC	TRBV9	TRBJ1-2	.	.
CASSETGGVTEAFF	TGTGCCAGCAGTGAGACAGGGGGCGTCACTGAAGCTTTCTTT	TRBV27	TRBJ1-1	once	TRBD1
CASSLEGQGRWYGYTF	TGTGCCAGCAGCTTAGAGGGACAGGGGAGGTGGTATGGCTACACCTTC	TRBV7-9	TRBJ1-2	.	TRBD1
CASATGFDQPQHF	TGTGCCAGCGCGACAGGGTTTGATCAGCCCCAGCATTTT	TRBV9	TRBJ1-5	.	TRBD1